The next 15 T cell receptor beta chains were all read from a single sample in a study of blood T cell repertoires in COVID-19. The data were produced by immunoSEQ multiplex PCR, yet TCRdb's version contains in-frame clones alone and is incomplete. The sample yields 210,000 or so clones, approximately 85% seen once. Sample: peripheral blood. The receptors shown here come from a man aged 45-60 years with COVID-19, enrolled during active disease.

This clone was counted a single time. The J gene is TRBJ2-2, the V gene TRBV21-1; the listed D gene, TRBD2, was not tested against the DNA. TRBV21-1 is termed a pseudogene. The CDR3 has 12 residues. In DNA, the CDR3 is TGTGCCAGCAAAATCCGAGAAGGGGAGCTGTTTTTT. It specifies CASKIREGELFF.

This chain joins TRBV9 and TRBJ2-2, with TRBD2 matching 9 bases. The V segment lost 4 bases and the J segment 6 bases; nucleotides outside the gene matches: 7. The CDR3 length is 15 residues. Germline V gene lookup returns CDR1 SGDLS and CDR2 YYNGEE. The CDR3 DNA sequence: TGTGCCAGCAGCCCTCGGACTAGCGCAGCCGGGGAGCTGTTTTTT. Protein sequence: CASSPRTSAAGELFF.

J is TRBJ1-3 and V is TRBV6-5; no reliable D call. Germline CDR1 MNHEY, CDR2 SVGAGI. CDR3 length: 15 amino acids. Trimming removed 2 bases at V and 2 bases at J, with 10 bases between. CDR3 amino acids: CASSYSGKPGNTIYF. In DNA form, the CDR3 reads TGTGCCAGCAGTTACAGCGGGAAACCTGGAAACACCATATATTTT.

The chain uses TRBV30 and TRBJ2-3; TRBD2 matches 7 bases. CDR3 length equals 12 residues. The ends lost 8 bases at V and 0 bases at J; junction bases unmatched: 2. From germline, CDR1 is GTSNPN and CDR2 SVGIG (reference sequence). The chain's CDR3 is CASGESTDTQYF. The CDR3 nucleotides read TGTGCCAGCGGGGAGAGCACAGATACGCAGTATTTT.

This clone turned up a few times. The gene calls are TRBV28 and TRBJ2-6; weak D call: TRBD1 (6 bases). V gave up 6 bases and J gave up 0 bases, with 24 bases separating them. The CDR3 has 20 residues. The germline CDR1 and CDR2 sequences are MDHEN and SYDVKM. This CDR3 is CASRTLTLTGFFSGANVLTF. The DNA of the CDR3 is TGTGCCAGCAGGACTCTCACACTTACAGGGTTCTTCTCTGGGGCCAACGTCCTGACTTTC.

The chain carries TRBV11-2 and TRBJ1-6; D may be TRBD1 (6 bases). The V gene lost 4 bases and the J gene lost 0 bases, with 16 bases spanning the gap. CDR1 is SGHAT, CDR2 FQNNGV, per germline. This CDR3 comprises 18 residues. The CDR3 nucleotides are TGTGCCAGCAGCTCGACAGGAGTCCGCGACTCCTATAATTCACCCCTCCACTTT. It translates to CASSSTGVRDSYNSPLHF.

This chain uses TRBV28 with TRBJ1-2; D is undetermined. The CDR3 runs 16 residues. Germline values: CDR1 MDHEN, CDR2 SYDVKM. The ends were cut back, 5 bases at V and 3 bases at J, with 19 bases in the middle. The CDR3 is CASSGVGVRFDYGYTF. In DNA, the CDR3 is TGTGCCAGCAGTGGGGTCGGGGTAAGGTTTGACTATGGCTACACCTTC.

The chain uses TRBV5-1 and TRBJ1-1, with D unresolved. Germline V CDR1 and CDR2: SGHRS, YFSETQ. This CDR3 has 15 residues. Trimming removed 0 bases at V and 1 base at J, with 10 bases between. The CDR3 bases are TGCGCCAGCAGCTTGGATGTCGTCGGGAACACTGAAGCTTTCTTT. It yields the protein CASSLDVVGNTEAFF.

The chain links TRBV5-1 to TRBJ2-1; 7 bases are shared with TRBD1. V lost 0 bases to trimming and J lost 9 bases; unmatched junction nucleotides: 6. The CDR3 has 14 amino acids. The germline V gene has CDR1 SGHRS and CDR2 YFSETQ. In DNA, the CDR3 is TGCGCCAGCAGCTTGGGGGATACAGGGGCTGAGCAGTTCTTC. Protein sequence: CASSLGDTGAEQFF.

CDR3 sequence reads: CASSREHQETQYF. The CDR3 bases are TGTGCCAGCTCCAGGGAACATCAAGAGACCCAGTACTTC. J is TRBJ2-5 and V is TRBV5-4, with D possibly matching TRBD1 (5 bases). The V gene's germline CDR1 is SGHNT and CDR2 YYREEE (reference sequence). Trimming pared 7 bases from V and 2 bases from J, leaving 12 bases between. This CDR3 region has 13 residues.

V and J are TRBV19 and TRBJ1-2; D ambiguous. Germline values: CDR1 LNHDA, CDR2 SQIVND (reference sequence). The V end was cut by 8 bases, the J end by 7 bases, with 17 bases between. The CDR3 loop spans 13 amino acids. The CDR3 DNA reads TGTGCCAGTTCCTATACGTCCGGGAGTGGCTACACCTTC. Translated: CASSYTSGSGYTF.

The count of this clone is one. The chain uses TRBV7-2 and TRBJ1-1; 11 positions match TRBD1. Germline CDR1 reads SGHTA; CDR2 reads FQGNSA. The CDR3 is made up of 15 amino acids. The trim removed 4 bases at V and 2 bases at J, leaving 3 bases unmatched. In nucleotides, the CDR3 is TGTGCCAGCAGCTACTGGACAGGGGGCAACACTGAAGCTTTCTTT. It yields the protein CASSYWTGGNTEAFF.

The chain has TRBV3-1 (or the pseudogene TRBV3-2) and TRBJ2-3; D possibly corresponds to TRBD2 (6 bases). Germline CDR1 reads LGHDT; CDR2 reads YNNKEL (reference sequence). This CDR3 is built from 15 residues. V lost 5 bases and J 2 bases, leaving 14 bases between the germline ends. As DNA, the CDR3 is TGTGCCAGCAGCGCGGGACTCATGAACACAGATACGCAGTATTTT. Translating gives CASSAGLMNTDTQYF.

The CDR3 reads CASSQEVGQGNSPLHF. For the CDR3, the DNA is TGCGCCAGCAGCCAAGAAGTTGGACAGGGGAATTCACCCCTCCACTTT. The chain carries TRBV4-3 and TRBJ1-6, with 9 bases lining up with TRBD1. The germline CDR1 and CDR2 sequences are LGHNA and YSLEER. After removal of 0 bases from V and 7 bases from J, the junction contained 4 bases not matched to a gene. The CDR3 is made up of 16 amino acids.

This clone has just one count. The J gene is TRBJ2-2, the V gene TRBV2; TRBD1 matches at 8 bases. Germline V gene data show CDR1 as SNHLY and CDR2 as FYNNEI. Trimming cost V 4 bases and J 7 bases; bases outside gene matches: 11. This CDR3 is built from 16 residues. In nucleotides, the CDR3 is TGTGCCAGCAGTGTATTTAGGACAGGGAATCTCGGGGAGCTGTTTTTT. This codes for CASSVFRTGNLGELFF. Looking up the rest from reference TRBV2 and TRBJ2-2 gives the full variable domain: EPEVTQTPSHQVTQMGQEVILRCVPISNHLYFYWYRQILGQKVEFLVSFYNNEISEKSEIFDDQFSVERPDGSNFTLKIRSTKLEDSAMYFCASSVFRTGNLGELFFGEGSRLTVL.